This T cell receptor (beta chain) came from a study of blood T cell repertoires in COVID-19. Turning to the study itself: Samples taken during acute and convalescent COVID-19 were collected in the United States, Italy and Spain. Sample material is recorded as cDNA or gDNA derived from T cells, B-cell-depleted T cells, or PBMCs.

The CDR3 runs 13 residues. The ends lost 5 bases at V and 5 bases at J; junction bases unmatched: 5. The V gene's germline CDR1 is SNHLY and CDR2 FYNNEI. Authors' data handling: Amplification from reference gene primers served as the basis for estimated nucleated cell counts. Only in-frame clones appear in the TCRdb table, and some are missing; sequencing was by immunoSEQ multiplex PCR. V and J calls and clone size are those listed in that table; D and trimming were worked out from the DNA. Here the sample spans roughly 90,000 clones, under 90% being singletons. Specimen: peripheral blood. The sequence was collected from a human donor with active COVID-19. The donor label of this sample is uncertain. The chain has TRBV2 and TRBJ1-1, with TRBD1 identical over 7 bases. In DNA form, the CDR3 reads TGTGCCAGCAGTCGACAGGGAATGACTGAAGCTTTCTTT. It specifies CASSRQGMTEAFF.